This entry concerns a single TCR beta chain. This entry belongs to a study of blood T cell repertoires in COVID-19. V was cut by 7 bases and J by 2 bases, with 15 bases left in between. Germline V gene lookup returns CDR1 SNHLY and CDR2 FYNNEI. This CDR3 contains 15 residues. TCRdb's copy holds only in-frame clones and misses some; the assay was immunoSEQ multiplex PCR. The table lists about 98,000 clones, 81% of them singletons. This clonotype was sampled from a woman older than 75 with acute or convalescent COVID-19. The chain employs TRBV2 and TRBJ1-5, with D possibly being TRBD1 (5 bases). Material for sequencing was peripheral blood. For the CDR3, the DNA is TGTGCCAGCACCGGTGGGGGAGGGGGCAATCAGCCCCAGCATTTT. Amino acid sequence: CASTGGGGGNQPQHF.